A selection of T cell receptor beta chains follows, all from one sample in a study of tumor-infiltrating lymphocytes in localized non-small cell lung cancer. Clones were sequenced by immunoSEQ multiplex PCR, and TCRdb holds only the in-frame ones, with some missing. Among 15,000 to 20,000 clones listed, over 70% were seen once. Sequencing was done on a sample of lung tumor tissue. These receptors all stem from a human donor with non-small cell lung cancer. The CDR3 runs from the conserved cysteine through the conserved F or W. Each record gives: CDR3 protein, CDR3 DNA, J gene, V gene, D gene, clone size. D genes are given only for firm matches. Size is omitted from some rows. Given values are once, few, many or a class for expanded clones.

CATSRKDREAFF TGTGCCACCAGCAGAAAGGACAGGGAGGCTTTCTTT TRBJ1-1 TRBV15 TRBD1 -
CASSLAAGTNQPQHF TGCGCCAGCAGCTTGGCAGCTGGGACCAATCAGCCCCAGCATTTT TRBJ1-5 TRBV5-1 - -
CSSGLAVQETQYF TGCAGCTCGGGACTAGCGGTACAAGAGACCCAGTACTTC TRBJ2-5 TRBV29-1 TRBD2 -
CASSQGLAGEQYF TGCGCCAGCAGCCAAGGGCTAGCGGGCGAGCAGTACTTC TRBJ2-7 TRBV4-3 TRBD2 -
CASSSQGRSGEQYF TGTGCCAGCAGCTCGCAAGGGCGTTCTGGCGAGCAGTACTTC TRBJ2-7 TRBV7-8 - -
CASSQPRRGNEQFF TGCGCCAGCAGCCAACCCCGCAGGGGCAATGAGCAGTTCTTC TRBJ2-1 TRBV4-1 - -
CASSPRIRTGRGYTF TGTGCCAGCAGCCCGCGAATAAGGACAGGCCGAGGCTACACCTTC TRBJ1-2 TRBV11-2 TRBD1 -
CAWSVEGAFFAYEQYF TGTGCCTGGAGTGTAGAGGGGGCGTTTTTCGCCTACGAGCAGTACTTC TRBJ2-7 TRBV30 TRBD1 -
CASSSYPGEKLFF TGTGCCAGCAGCTCCTACCCCGGGGAAAAACTGTTTTTT TRBJ1-4 TRBV7-2 - -
CAIRQGNNYNEQFF TGTGCCATCAGACAGGGGAACAACTACAATGAGCAGTTCTTC TRBJ2-1 TRBV10-3 TRBD1 -
CASSYSQASGEQYF TGTGCCAGCAGTTACTCACAGGCGAGTGGCGAGCAGTACTTC TRBJ2-7 TRBV6-5 - -
CASSLFDGYTF TGTGCCAGCAGTTTGTTCGATGGCTACACCTTC TRBJ1-2 TRBV28 - -
CASSLNPNSYEQYF TGTGCCAGCAGCTTGAACCCAAACTCCTACGAGCAGTACTTC TRBJ2-7 TRBV5-8 - -
CASRSPGRGSYEQYF TGTGCCAGCAGGAGCCCAGGCCGTGGGAGTTACGAGCAGTACTTC TRBJ2-7 TRBV6-1 - -
CASSDGNTGELFF TGTGCCAGCAGTGACGGGAACACCGGGGAGCTGTTTTTT TRBJ2-2 TRBV6-4 - -
CASSWQGANEQFF TGTGCCAGCAGCTGGCAGGGGGCGAATGAGCAGTTCTTC TRBJ2-1 TRBV5-6 TRBD1 -
CASSLAVGSRGQETQYF TGTGCCAGCAGCTTGGCCGTGGGGTCCAGGGGCCAAGAGACCCAGTACTTC TRBJ2-5 TRBV5-6 - -
CASSRDAGYGYTF TGTGCCAGCAGTCGGGACGCAGGCTATGGCTACACCTTC TRBJ1-2 TRBV2 - -
CASSATPVNEQFF TGTGCCAGCAGCGCCACACCGGTCAATGAGCAGTTCTTC TRBJ2-1 TRBV9 - -
CASSPGTWNTIYF TGTGCCAGTAGTCCAGGGACGTGGAACACCATATATTTT TRBJ1-3 TRBV19 - -
CASTEEDTEAFF TGTGCCAGTACCGAGGAGGACACTGAAGCTTTCTTT TRBJ1-1 TRBV19 - -
CASSLSDRGLTGELFF TGTGCCAGCAGCCTCTCTGACAGGGGTCTCACCGGGGAGCTGTTTTTT TRBJ2-2 TRBV7-2 TRBD1 -
CASSLNPTVNYGYTF TGTGCCAGCAGTTTAAACCCGACAGTTAACTATGGCTACACCTTC TRBJ1-2 TRBV27 - -
CASRGGTSTDTQYF TGCGCCAGCCGGGGCGGAACTAGCACAGATACGCAGTATTTT TRBJ2-3 TRBV5-1 - -
CASSQGDWTEAFF TGCGCCAGCAGCCAAGGCGATTGGACTGAAGCTTTCTTT TRBJ1-1 TRBV4-3 - -
CASSQEEGTGANVLTF TGCGCCAGCAGCCAAGAGGAAGGGACTGGGGCCAACGTCCTGACTTTC TRBJ2-6 TRBV4-3 - few
CASSPSKDTQYF TGTGCCAGTAGTCCCTCCAAGGATACGCAGTATTTT TRBJ2-3 TRBV19 - -
CAIRDRLALEQYF TGTGCCATCAGAGATCGACTAGCTCTAGAGCAGTACTTC TRBJ2-7 TRBV10-3 TRBD2 -
CASSESGLGLAGYEQYF TGCGCCAGCAGTGAGTCAGGCCTGGGGCTAGCGGGCTACGAGCAGTACTTC TRBJ2-7 TRBV10-2 TRBD2 -
CASSPSTSNQPQHF TGTGCCAGCTCACCATCGACAAGCAATCAGCCCCAGCATTTT TRBJ1-5 TRBV18 - -
CASSLSSGYEQYF TGTGCCAGTAGCCTTTCTAGCGGCTACGAGCAGTACTTC TRBJ2-7 TRBV19 TRBD2 few
CASSLTEPPTEAFF TGTGCCAGCTCCCTGACAGAGCCCCCCACTGAAGCTTTCTTT TRBJ1-1 TRBV18 - -
CAIRPGEDTIYF TGTGCCATCAGGCCCGGGGAGGACACCATATATTTT TRBJ1-3 TRBV10-3 - -
CASSLHPPTGSYF TGTGCCAGCAGCTTACACCCCCCGACCGGGTCCTACTTC TRBJ2-7 TRBV7-2 - -
CAISNPDSLVHLTQYF TGTGCCATCAGCAACCCCGACAGTCTCGTACACCTTACGCAGTATTTT TRBJ2-3 TRBV10-3 - -
CASSKEGTGAYEQYF TGTGCCAGCAGCAAAGAGGGTACAGGGGCCTACGAGCAGTACTTC TRBJ2-7 TRBV21-1 - -
CASSRREPHEQYF TGTGCCAGCAGTCGCCGGGAACCTCACGAGCAGTACTTC TRBJ2-7 TRBV28 - -
CASSIRNEAFF TGTGCCAGTAGTATAAGGAATGAAGCTTTCTTT TRBJ1-1 TRBV19 - -
CASTFSRGREGYNEQFF TGTGCCAGCACTTTTTCACGGGGCAGGGAGGGCTACAATGAGCAGTTCTTC TRBJ2-1 TRBV7-2 TRBD2 -
CASSAGWGNQPQHF TGTGCCAGCAGCGCGGGATGGGGCAATCAGCCCCAGCATTTT TRBJ1-5 TRBV7-9 - once
CASSSDIFDGYTF TGTGCCAGCAGCTCGGACATCTTCGATGGCTACACCTTC TRBJ1-2 TRBV5-4 - -
CASSLDFDGEAFF TGTGCCAGCAGCTTAGATTTTGATGGAGAAGCTTTCTTT TRBJ1-1 TRBV11-1 - -
CASSWGRSGELFF TGTGCCAGCAGCTGGGGAAGGTCCGGGGAGCTGTTTTTT TRBJ2-2 TRBV7-2 - -
CASSVVDQPMPYEQYF TGTGCCAGCAGCGTAGTCGACCAGCCCATGCCATACGAGCAGTACTTC TRBJ2-7 TRBV9 - -
CASSPHIYEQYF TGTGCCAGCAGTCCACACATCTACGAGCAGTACTTC TRBJ2-7 TRBV6-6 - once
CASSPPSTPGELFF TGTGCCAGCTCACCACCATCAACTCCCGGGGAGCTGTTTTTT TRBJ2-2 TRBV18 - -
CASSFAGTTNTGELFF TGTGCCAGCAGCTTTGCCGGGACAACGAACACCGGGGAGCTGTTTTTT TRBJ2-2 TRBV11-2 - -
CAISDDRLLMNTEAFF TGTGCCATCAGTGACGATCGTCTCCTCATGAACACTGAAGCTTTCTTT TRBJ1-1 TRBV10-3 - -
CASSQTGTMSNEQFF TGCGCCAGCAGCCAAACGGGGACAATGAGCAATGAGCAGTTCTTC TRBJ2-1 TRBV4-1 - -
CSVETGSHEQYF TGCAGCGTTGAGACAGGGTCGCACGAGCAGTACTTC TRBJ2-7 TRBV29-1 TRBD1 once
CASSFSLPDTQYF TGTGCCAGCAGCTTCTCGTTACCGGATACGCAGTATTTT TRBJ2-3 TRBV7-9 - -
CASSLTILGPLHGYTF TGTGCCAGCAGCTTGACAATTCTAGGGCCGCTCCACGGCTACACCTTC TRBJ1-2 TRBV5-6 - few
CASSLQSNRGELFF TGTGCCAGCAGCTTACAGTCGAATCGCGGGGAGCTGTTTTTT TRBJ2-2 TRBV5-5 - -
CASSRGGRNNEKLFF TGTGCCAGCTCCCGGGGAGGGCGGAATAATGAAAAACTGTTTTTT TRBJ1-4 TRBV18 - -
CSVEVSLSGDTQYF TGCAGCGTTGAAGTTTCGTTGAGCGGTGATACGCAGTATTTT TRBJ2-3 TRBV29-1 - -
CASSLGRDTSTDTQYF TGCGCCAGCAGCTTGGGACGGGACACCAGCACAGATACGCAGTATTTT TRBJ2-3 TRBV5-1 - once
CASNTAWRVQNIQYF TGTGCCAGCAATACGGCCTGGAGGGTCCAAAACATTCAGTACTTC TRBJ2-4 TRBV6-6 - once
CASSYSGQGNQPQHF TGTGCCAGCAGTTACTCAGGGCAGGGGAATCAGCCCCAGCATTTT TRBJ1-5 TRBV6-5 - -
CASSFSAEQFF TGTGCCAGCAGTTTCTCAGCGGAGCAGTTCTTC TRBJ2-1 TRBV28 - -